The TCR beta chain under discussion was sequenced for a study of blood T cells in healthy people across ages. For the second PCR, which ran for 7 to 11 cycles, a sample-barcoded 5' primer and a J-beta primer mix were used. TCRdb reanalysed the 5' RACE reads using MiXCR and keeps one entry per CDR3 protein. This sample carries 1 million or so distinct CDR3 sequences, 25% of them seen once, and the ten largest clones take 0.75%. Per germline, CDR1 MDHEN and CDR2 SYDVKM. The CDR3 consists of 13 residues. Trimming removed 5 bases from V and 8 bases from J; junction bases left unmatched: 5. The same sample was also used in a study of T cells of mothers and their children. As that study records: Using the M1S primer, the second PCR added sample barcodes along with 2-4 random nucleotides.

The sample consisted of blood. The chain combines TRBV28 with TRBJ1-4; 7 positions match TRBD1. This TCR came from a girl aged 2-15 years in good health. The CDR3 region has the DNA TGTGCCAGCAGTCGACAGGGTATCGAAAAACTGTTTTTT. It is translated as CASSRQGIEKLFF.